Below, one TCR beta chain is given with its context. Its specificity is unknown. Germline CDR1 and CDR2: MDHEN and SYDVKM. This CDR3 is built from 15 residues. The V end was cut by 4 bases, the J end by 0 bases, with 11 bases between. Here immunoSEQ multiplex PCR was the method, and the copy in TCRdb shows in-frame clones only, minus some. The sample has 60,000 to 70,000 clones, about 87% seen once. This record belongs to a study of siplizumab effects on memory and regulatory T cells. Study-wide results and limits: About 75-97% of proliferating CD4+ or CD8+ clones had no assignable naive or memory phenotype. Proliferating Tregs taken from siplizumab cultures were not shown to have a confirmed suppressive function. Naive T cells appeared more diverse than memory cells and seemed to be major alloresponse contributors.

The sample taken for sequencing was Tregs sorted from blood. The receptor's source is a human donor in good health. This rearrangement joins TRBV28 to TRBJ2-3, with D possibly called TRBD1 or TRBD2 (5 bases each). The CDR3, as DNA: TGTGCCAGCAGTTACCTCGAGGGGAGCACAGATACGCAGTATTTT. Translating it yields CASSYLEGSTDTQYF.